This TCR beta chain was retrieved from a study of response to subunit inactivated influenza vaccine. TCRdb re-analysed the RT-PCR reads in MiXCR, keeping a single row per CDR3 protein. The sample holds approximately 700,000 distinct CDR3 sequences, approximately 14% seen once. The sequencing used PBMCs from blood, collected approximately 13 days after vaccination. The TCR was taken from a man aged 50 or older who received an inactivated influenza vaccine.

CDR3 bases: TGTGCCACGGGACAGGGAGTGCAAGAGACCCAGTACTTC. Its translation is CATGQGVQETQYF. The chain combines TRBV19 with TRBJ2-5; 9 bases fit TRBD1. The V and J ends lost 10 bases and 2 bases, in that order; junction bases with no gene match: 5. The CDR3 runs 13 residues. Germline V gives CDR1 LNHDA, CDR2 SQIVND (reference sequence).